Each of the 21 T cell receptor beta chains below was sequenced from the same sample in a study of spatial heterogeneity in lung cancer. Study-level findings and limits: Counts of expanded intratumoral alpha and beta TCRs tracked tumor mutation counts.

Time point described: sample taken at primary tumor resection. TCRdb fed the 5' RACE reads into MiXCR, producing one record per CDR3 protein. The table lists 100,000 or so distinct CDR3 sequences, 4.4% of them singletons. Their recognized antigens are unknown. The sample consisted of lung tumor tissue, taken at surgery. All receptors come from a male donor with early-stage non-small cell lung cancer.

This clonotype was observed many times. The rearrangement links TRBV2 to TRBJ2-1; 10 nucleotides align to TRBD2. The junction had 15 bases not matched to a gene; V was cut back by 6 bases and J by 4 bases. There are 18 residues in the CDR3. Germline assignment: CDR1 SNHLY and CDR2 FYNNEI. CDR3 loop: CASSHWTSGAPGYNEQFF. The DNA of the CDR3 is TGTGCCAGCAGCCACTGGACTAGCGGAGCCCCGGGGTACAATGAGCAGTTCTTC.

This clonotype was picked up many times. This chain connects TRBV3-1 to TRBJ1-1, with unresolved D. The CDR3 sequence is 14 residues long. The ends were cut back, 0 bases at V and 6 bases at J, with 11 bases in the middle. Germline CDR1 is LGHDT and CDR2 is YNNKEL (reference sequence). The CDR3 here is CASSQDALVPEAFF. DNA for the CDR3: TGTGCCAGCAGCCAAGATGCCCTTGTGCCTGAAGCTTTCTTT.

This clonotype was picked up many times. The CDR3 region is CAIYGQLYGYTF. The CDR3 nucleotides read TGTGCCATTTACGGACAGCTCTATGGCTACACCTTC. The chain links TRBV10-3 to TRBJ1-2, with a tentative D call TRBD1 (6 bases). V was shortened by 9 bases and J by 4 bases, with 12 bases between the two germline ends. There are 12 residues in the CDR3. Germline values: CDR1 ENHRY, CDR2 SYGVKD.

This clonotype was observed a few times. V is TRBV2 and J is TRBJ2-1; D not resolved. Germline CDR1 SNHLY, CDR2 FYNNEI. With 7 bases removed from V and 6 bases from J, the gap between germline ends came to 13 bases. CDR3 length: 13 amino acids. CDR3: CASKRGESNEQFF. CDR3 DNA: TGTGCCAGCAAAAGAGGAGAGTCCAATGAGCAGTTCTTC.

There are many counts of this clonotype. The chain employs TRBV24-1 and TRBJ2-6; no clear D. The CDR3 is 13 amino acids. Trimming left V 3 bases short and J 5 bases short, with 4 bases between. CDR1 is KGHDR, CDR2 SFDVKD, per germline. The CDR3 coding sequence is TGTGCCACCAGTGATGGCTGGGCCAACGTCCTGACTTTC. Its translation: CATSDGWANVLTF.

This clonotype has at least ten counts. The gene calls are TRBV6-1 and TRBJ2-3; the D is unclear. CDR3 length: 13 residues. CDR1 is MNHNS and CDR2 is SASEGT in the germline V gene. Trimming removed 3 bases from V and 4 bases from J, with 8 bases in between. CDR3 nucleotides: TGTGCCAGCAGTGACCGACGGTCAGATACGCAGTATTTT. Its translation is CASSDRRSDTQYF.

This clonotype has at least ten counts. The genes are TRBV7-9 and TRBJ1-2; 8 bases agree with TRBD1. CDR3 length: 15 residues. Germline CDR1 and CDR2: SEHNR and FQNEAQ (reference sequence). With V trimmed by 1 base and J by 3 bases, 4 bases remained unmatched. The CDR3: CASSLGGTGDYGYTF. The CDR3 DNA is TGTGCCAGCAGCTTAGGAGGGACAGGAGACTATGGCTACACCTTC.

In its sample, this clonotype was seen many times. V gene TRBV27 combines with J gene TRBJ1-2; TRBD1 is a possible D gene (5 bases). The CDR3 loop spans 14 amino acids. Germline lookup yields CDR1 MNHEY and CDR2 SMNVEV (reference sequence). V gave up 4 bases and J gave up 4 bases, with 13 bases separating them. The CDR3 bases are TGTGCCAGCAGTTCCTGGGACCGCTCCTATGGCTACACCTTC. This codes for CASSSWDRSYGYTF.

This chain links TRBV27 with TRBJ2-3, with D tentatively TRBD1 (5 bases). Trimming stripped 3 bases from V and 2 bases from J, with 12 bases between. CDR1 and CDR2 from the germline V gene are MNHEY and SMNVEV (reference sequence). This CDR3 has 15 amino acids. DNA for the CDR3: TGTGCCAGCAGTTTCCGACGACAGTACACAGATACGCAGTATTTT. It specifies CASSFRRQYTDTQYF.

This clonotype was seen ten or more times. The gene calls are TRBV6-6 and TRBJ2-1; TRBD2 aligns across 7 bases. Per germline, CDR1 MNHNY and CDR2 SVGAGI (reference sequence). The CDR3 runs 13 residues. J was trimmed by 9 bases and V by 2 bases; bases with no gene match: 4. CDR3 nucleotides: TGTGCCAGCAGTTACGGAGCGGGATCTGAGCAGTTCTTC. This encodes CASSYGAGSEQFF.

The rearrangement uses TRBV13 and TRBJ2-2, with D possibly being TRBD2 (5 bases). The V end was cut by 5 bases, the J end by 4 bases, with 14 bases between. The CDR3 runs 15 residues. Germline CDR1 is PRHDT and CDR2 is FYEKMQ (reference sequence). In DNA, the CDR3 is TGTGCCAGCAGCCTATACGGACTGTTCACCGGGGAGCTGTTTTTT. Protein sequence: CASSLYGLFTGELFF.

The rearrangement links TRBV20-1 to TRBJ2-7; tentatively, D is TRBD2 (6 bases). This CDR3 spans 14 amino acids. CDR1 and CDR2 (germline): DFQATT, SNEGSKA (reference sequence). Trimming pared 0 bases from V and 6 bases from J, leaving 15 bases between. CDR3 sequence reads: CSARESGEYSEQYF. CDR3 sequence (DNA): TGCAGTGCTAGAGAGTCGGGGGAGTACTCCGAGCAGTACTTC.

This clonotype has a count of ten or more. The chain has TRBV2 and TRBJ2-2, with TRBD2 identical over 11 bases. The ends lost 6 bases at V and 6 bases at J; junction bases unmatched: 15. CDR3 size: 18 residues. In germline, CDR1 is SNHLY, CDR2 FYNNEI. CDR3 sequence (DNA): TGTGCCAGCAGCCGGGACAGTAAACTAGCGGGAGCCCCCGGGGAGCTGTTTTTT. Translating it yields CASSRDSKLAGAPGELFF.

This clonotype occurred many times. J is TRBJ1-1 and V is TRBV28, with D perhaps matching TRBD1 (5 bases). Between the trimmed V and J ends, which lost 9 bases and 0 bases, there was a span of 11 bases. Germline CDR1 is MDHEN and CDR2 is SYDVKM. The CDR3 length is 13 residues. The CDR3 bases are TGTGCCAGTACTCAGGGTATGAACACTGAAGCTTTCTTT. This codes for CASTQGMNTEAFF.

In its sample, this clonotype was seen a few times. The J gene is TRBJ2-7, the V gene TRBV9; the match to TRBD2 covers 9 bases. Per germline, CDR1 SGDLS and CDR2 YYNGEE. Trimming took 4 bases from V and 3 from J; bases not matched to a gene: 8. This CDR3 has 15 residues. CDR3 protein: CASSTGTSSHYEQYF. The CDR3, as DNA: TGTGCCAGCAGCACCGGGACTAGCTCCCACTACGAGCAGTACTTC.

The table lists this clonotype with many counts. The rearrangement uses TRBV20-1 and TRBJ1-5; 9 bases map to TRBD1. Germline CDR1 reads DFQATT; CDR2 reads SNEGSKA (reference sequence). The CDR3 totals 13 residues. The DNA of the CDR3 is TGCGGATGGGGACAGGGCAATAATCAGCCCCAGCATTTT. It is translated as CGWGQGNNQPQHF.

This clonotype was counted at least ten times. The chain links TRBV25-1 to TRBJ2-3, with TRBD2 matching over 10 bases. Germline CDR1 is MGHDK and CDR2 is SYGVNS. CDR3 length equals 15 residues. The ends lost 6 bases at V and 6 bases at J; junction bases unmatched: 9. The CDR3 spells CASSPGGAGGDTQYF. As DNA, the CDR3 is TGTGCCAGCAGCCCGGGGGGAGCGGGAGGGGATACGCAGTATTTT.

In this sample, this clonotype turned up a few times. V usage is TRBV6-1 and J usage is TRBJ1-2; D not resolved. Germline V gene sequence: CDR1 MNHNS, CDR2 SASEGT. The ends were cut back, 6 bases at V and 0 bases at J, with 14 bases in the middle. The CDR3 runs to 15 residues. The CDR3 region is CASSGVGRTNYGYTF. The CDR3 bases are TGTGCCAGCAGCGGGGTGGGCAGAACTAACTATGGCTACACCTTC.

This clonotype was recorded at least ten times. The chain carries TRBV28 and TRBJ2-7, with 8 bases lining up with TRBD1. J lost 5 bases, V lost 3 bases, and 15 bases had no gene match. This CDR3 has 17 amino acids. Germline lookup yields CDR1 MDHEN and CDR2 SYDVKM. This chain's CDR3 is CASSFAGRGLEGDEQYF. The CDR3 DNA reads as TGTGCCAGCAGTTTTGCGGGCAGGGGGCTTGAGGGGGACGAGCAGTACTTC. The entire variable domain, with the rest obtained from reference TRBV28 and TRBJ2-7, is as follows: DVKVTQSSRYLVKRTGEKVFLECVQDMDHENMFWYRQDPGLGLRLIYFSYDVKMKEKGDIPEGYSVSREKKERFSLILESASTNQTSMYLCASSFAGRGLEGDEQYFGPGTRLTVT.

Many counts were recorded for this clonotype. This chain links TRBV3-1 with TRBJ2-5; no reliable D call. This CDR3 spans 13 amino acids. CDR1 and CDR2 from the germline V gene are LGHDT and YNNKEL (reference sequence). V was pared by 2 bases and J by 7 bases, with 11 bases between. The CDR3 DNA follows: TGTGCCAGCAGCCAAACCCCTGAAGGGACCCAGTACTTC. It is translated as CASSQTPEGTQYF.

This clonotype was recorded many times. The rearrangement joins TRBV11-2 to TRBJ2-4; a weak D match, TRBD1 (6 bases). V was clipped by 1 base and J by 3 bases, with 22 bases between them. CDR1 is SGHAT and CDR2 is FQNNGV in the germline V gene. The length of the CDR3 is 19 residues. The CDR3 region is CASSLGQARPQTFKNIQYF. The CDR3 DNA sequence: TGTGCCAGCAGCTTAGGACAGGCCCGGCCCCAGACGTTCAAAAACATTCAGTACTTC. Looking up the rest from reference TRBV11-2 and TRBJ2-4 gives the full variable domain: EAGVAQSPRYKIIEKRQSVAFWCNPISGHATLYWYQQILGQGPKLLIQFQNNGVVDDSQLPKDRFSAERLKGVDSTLKIQPAKLEDSAVYLCASSLGQARPQTFKNIQYFGAGTRLSVL.